What follows are 8 T cell receptor beta chains derived from one specimen sequenced in a study of neurological immune-mediated disorders. TCRdb ran MiXCR on the 5' RACE reads and lists one entry per CDR3 protein. The repertoire holds fewer than 40,000 distinct CDR3 sequences, approximately 5.4% seen once, with 2% to 2.5% in the top ten. Material for sequencing was CD4+ T cells from blood. The receptors originated from a woman aged 45 to 65 in good health.

This clonotype came up many times. The rearrangement links TRBV12-3 or TRBV12-4 to TRBJ2-5; tentatively, D is TRBD1 or TRBD2 (5 bases each). CDR3 size: 13 residues. V was trimmed by 2 bases and J by 5 bases, leaving 9 bases between them. The CDR3 sequence: CASSLSGTETQYF. The CDR3 bases are TGTGCCAGCAGTTTATCCGGGACGGAGACCCAGTACTTC.

This clonotype was detected many times. The rearrangement links TRBV6-5 to TRBJ2-2, with a possible D match to TRBD2 (7 bases). V gave up 11 bases and J gave up 4 bases, with 17 bases separating them. The CDR3 has 14 residues. The germline gives CDR1 MNHEY, CDR2 SVGAGI. The CDR3 region is CAAKAGARTGELFF. As DNA, the CDR3 is TGTGCCGCCAAGGCGGGGGCCCGCACCGGGGAGCTGTTTTTT.

This clonotype occurred many times. This rearrangement joins TRBV9 to TRBJ2-1, with 7 bases identical to TRBD1. V shed 5 bases, J shed 5 bases, and the junction held 10 bases outside the gene matches. The CDR3 covers 15 residues. Germline V gene sequence: CDR1 SGDLS, CDR2 YYNGEE. CDR3 loop: CASRPRGLENNEQFF. Written as DNA, the CDR3 is TGTGCCAGCAGACCGAGGGGGCTGGAGAACAATGAGCAGTTCTTC. The full variable domain, completed using reference TRBV9 and TRBJ2-1, is DSGVTQTPKHLITATGQRVTLRCSPRSGDLSVYWYQQSLDQGLQFLIQYYNGEERAKGNILERFSAQQFPDLHSELNLSSLELGDSALYFCASRPRGLENNEQFFGPGTRLTVL.

The sample holds many counts of this clonotype. J is TRBJ1-4 and V is TRBV12-3 or TRBV12-4, with no clear D. The length of the CDR3 is 13 residues. Trimming pared 5 bases from V and 8 bases from J, leaving 12 bases between. CDR3 DNA sequence: TGTGCCAGCAGTAAGGCGGGTACGGAAAAACTGTTTTTT. It specifies CASSKAGTEKLFF.

This clonotype has ten or more counts. This chain links TRBV7-2 with TRBJ2-7; no firm D call. V was pared by 1 base and J by 0 bases, with 13 bases between. This CDR3 is built from 16 residues. Germline V gene sequence: CDR1 SGHTA, CDR2 FQGNSA. The CDR3 spells CASSLVPGRSSYEQYF. The CDR3, as DNA: TGTGCCAGCAGCTTAGTGCCGGGCCGGAGCTCCTACGAGCAGTACTTC.

The table lists this clonotype with many counts. As DNA, the CDR3 is TGTGCCAGCAGCACAACAGGGGGGCCCTCCTACAATGAGCAGTTCTTC. It is translated as CASSTTGGPSYNEQFF. The chain uses TRBV7-6 and TRBJ2-1, with 8 bases matching TRBD1. This CDR3 region has 16 residues. After removal of 5 bases from V and 0 bases from J, the junction contained 6 bases not matched to a gene. Germline V gene data show CDR1 as SGHVS and CDR2 as FNYEAQ.

This clonotype was detected ten times or more. V is TRBV20-1 and J is TRBJ1-3; 7 bases map to TRBD1. With V trimmed by 4 bases and J by 11 bases, 11 bases remained unmatched. This CDR3 has 13 amino acids. The germline V gene encodes CDR1 DFQATT and CDR2 SNEGSKA (reference sequence). CDR3 sequence reads: CSATLTGVLAIYF. The CDR3 DNA sequence: TGCAGTGCTACACTTACAGGGGTTCTGGCCATATATTTT.

This clonotype was observed many times. The rearrangement joins TRBV14 to TRBJ1-2; D unresolved. The V gene's germline CDR1 is SGHDN and CDR2 FVKESK. The CDR3 is 13 amino acids. V dropped 2 bases and J dropped 2 bases, with 6 bases sitting between them. CDR3 nucleotides: TGTGCCAGCAGCCAAACTGCCAACTATGGCTACACCTTC. Protein: CASSQTANYGYTF.